These 28 T cell receptor beta chains came from one sample sequenced in a study of blood T cell repertoires in COVID-19. Repertoires were generated with immunoSEQ multiplex PCR, while TCRdb's copy carries only in-frame clones and drops some. The sample holds 140,000 to 150,000 clones, 88% seen once. Source material: peripheral blood. These TCRs come from a man in his 70s with acute or convalescent COVID-19.

As for this clone: An end of the junction does not agree with germline; a read error may underlie this. The chain links TRBV7-3 to TRBJ2-3; 9 nucleotides agree with TRBD2. Germline values: CDR1 SGHTA, CDR2 FQGTGA. This CDR3 region has 18 residues. CDR3 in amino acids: CASRLSVGSGSLADTQYF. CDR3 in DNA: TGTGCCAGCAGGTTAAGTGTAGGTAGCGGGAGTTTGGCAGATACGCAGTATTTT.

V gene TRBV2 combines with J gene TRBJ2-3; possible D gene TRBD2, 6 bases. Trimming cost V 7 bases and J 6 bases, with 17 bases left between them. Looked up from germline, CDR1 is SNHLY and CDR2 is FYNNEI. The CDR3 consists of 14 residues. CDR3 sequence (DNA): TGTGCCAGCACCGGACTTCGGACTAAGGATACGCAGTATTTT. Protein sequence: CASTGLRTKDTQYF.

The chain uses TRBV4-1 and TRBJ2-1; no reliable D call. Germline-derived CDR1 and CDR2 are MGHRA and YSYEKL. CDR3 length equals 13 residues. With 3 bases removed from V and 7 bases from J, the gap between germline ends came to 10 bases. CDR3 residues: CASSQAAWNEQFF. As DNA, the CDR3 is TGCGCCAGCAGCCAGGCGGCCTGGAATGAGCAGTTCTTC.

The chain uses TRBV5-5 and TRBJ1-2; D is ambiguous. Trimming left V 0 bases short and J 4 bases short, with 10 bases between. Germline CDR1 SGHKS, CDR2 YYEKEE (reference sequence). The CDR3 is made up of 14 amino acids. For the CDR3, the DNA is TGTGCCAGCAGCTTGGTTTCGGGTACCTATGGCTACACCTTC. Amino acid sequence: CASSLVSGTYGYTF.

The chain joins TRBV5-6 to TRBJ2-1; possibly TRBD2 for D (7 bases). Per germline, CDR1 SGHDT and CDR2 YYEEEE. V lost 1 base and J 13 bases, leaving 18 bases between the germline ends. This CDR3 spans 14 amino acids. The CDR3 here is CASSLNPGGPPQFF. DNA of the CDR3: TGTGCCAGCAGCTTGAACCCCGGGGGGCCGCCTCAGTTCTTC.

The chain uses TRBV10-2 and TRBJ2-7, with D possibly being TRBD2 (6 bases). V was trimmed by 3 bases and J by 5 bases, leaving 8 bases between them. The CDR3 runs 12 residues. The germline V gene encodes CDR1 WSHSY and CDR2 SAAADI. Written as DNA, the CDR3 is TGCGCCAGCAGTGAACGGGGGAACGAGCAGTACTTC. Translation gives CASSERGNEQYF.

The J gene is TRBJ2-7, the V gene TRBV7-6, with a tentative D call TRBD2 (6 bases). Germline values: CDR1 SGHVS, CDR2 FNYEAQ. This CDR3 is 15 amino acids long. Trimming removed 5 bases from V and 3 bases from J, with 17 bases in between. The CDR3, as DNA: TGTGCCAGCAGCCCAACAGAGCGGGCCCGCTACGAGCAGTACTTC. It specifies CASSPTERARYEQYF. The full variable domain, in which reference TRBV7-6 and TRBJ2-7 provide the parts outside the CDR3, is GAGVSQSPRYKVTKRGQDVALRCDPISGHVSLYWYRQALGQGPEFLTYFNYEAQQDKSGLPNDRFSAERPEGSISTLTIQRTEQRDSAMYRCASSPTERARYEQYFGPGTRLTVT.

This chain uses TRBV19 with TRBJ2-1; 9 bases fit TRBD2. This CDR3 contains 14 residues. The V gene end was trimmed by 4 bases and the J gene end by 3 bases; junction bases not matched to a gene: 1. In germline, CDR1 is LNHDA, CDR2 SQIVND (reference sequence). CDR3: CASSSGRVYNEQFF. CDR3 sequence (DNA): TGTGCCAGTAGTAGCGGGAGGGTCTACAATGAGCAGTTCTTC.

The CDR3 DNA is TGTGCCAGCTGGCCGGGACTAGGGGCTGGGGCCAACGTCCTGACTTTC. This sequence encodes CASWPGLGAGANVLTF. V usage is TRBV27 and J usage is TRBJ2-6, with TRBD2 matching over 8 bases. The trim removed 8 bases at V and 2 bases at J, leaving 8 bases unmatched. The CDR3 has 16 amino acids. CDR1 is MNHEY and CDR2 is SMNVEV in the germline V gene (reference sequence).

V and J are TRBV30 and TRBJ1-6, with D uncertain. Trimming took off 5 bases at V and 7 bases at J, with 18 bases between the two ends. Germline V gene data show CDR1 as GTSNPN and CDR2 as SVGIG (reference sequence). The CDR3 runs to 15 residues. Here the CDR3 DNA reads TGTGCCTGGGGCGATAAAACGAGGAGGAATTCACCCCTCCACTTT. This gives the protein CAWGDKTRRNSPLHF.

The rearrangement links TRBV2 to TRBJ1-2; 9 positions agree with TRBD1. This CDR3 comprises 15 residues. Per germline, CDR1 SNHLY and CDR2 FYNNEI. The trim removed 0 bases at V and 8 bases at J, leaving 7 bases unmatched. The CDR3 reads CASSEAIGTGRGYTF. The CDR3 region has the DNA TGTGCCAGCAGTGAAGCGATCGGGACAGGGCGCGGCTACACCTTC.

V gene TRBV4-1 combines with J gene TRBJ2-5; tentatively, D is TRBD1 (6 bases). Germline loops: CDR1 MGHRA, CDR2 YSYEKL. The CDR3 length is 16 residues. V was shortened by 4 bases and J by 3 bases, with 18 bases between the two germline ends. CDR3 region: CASSPQPWTAKETQYF. The CDR3 DNA is TGCGCCAGCAGCCCCCAACCCTGGACAGCCAAAGAGACCCAGTACTTC.

The chain carries TRBV28 and TRBJ1-2, with 7 bases aligning to TRBD1. The V gene end was trimmed by 3 bases and the J gene end by 4 bases; junction bases not matched to a gene: 5. There are 14 residues in the CDR3. Germline-derived CDR1 and CDR2 are MDHEN and SYDVKM. The CDR3 coding sequence is TGTGCCAGCAGTTTCGGAGGGGGCTCCTATGGCTACACCTTC. Its translation is CASSFGGGSYGYTF.

This rearrangement joins TRBV5-1 to TRBJ1-2; the match to TRBD1 covers 8 bases. Trimming took 2 bases from V and 6 from J; bases not matched to a gene: 3. CDR3 size: 13 residues. CDR1 SGHRS and CDR2 YFSETQ come from the germline V gene. The chain's CDR3 is CASSFQGADGYTF. CDR3 nucleotide sequence: TGCGCCAGCAGCTTCCAGGGGGCAGATGGCTACACCTTC.

This clone was seen once. The chain is built from TRBV18 and TRBJ1-3; 7 positions agree with TRBD1. Trimming cost V 5 bases and J 0 bases; bases outside gene matches: 7. This CDR3 is built from 16 residues. Germline V lookup: CDR1 KGHSH, CDR2 LQKENI. CDR3 DNA: TGTGCCAGCTCATTCGGACAGGCCAACTCTGGAAACACCATATATTTT. Translating it yields CASSFGQANSGNTIYF.

The chain carries TRBV7-3 and TRBJ2-1, with 10 positions matching TRBD2. This CDR3 contains 17 residues. In germline, CDR1 is SGHTA, CDR2 FQGTGA. Trimming removed 5 bases from V and 3 bases from J; junction bases left unmatched: 10. The CDR3 reads CASSPRASGSGYNEQFF. The CDR3 coding sequence is TGTGCCAGCAGCCCAAGGGCTAGCGGGAGCGGCTACAATGAGCAGTTCTTC.

The J gene is TRBJ1-2, the V gene TRBV10-2; D might be TRBD1 (5 bases). The CDR3 is made up of 11 amino acids. Trimming left V 3 bases short and J 8 bases short, with 7 bases between. Germline V lookup: CDR1 WSHSY, CDR2 SAAADI. CDR3 loop: CASSDREGYTF. The CDR3 region has the DNA TGCGCCAGCAGTGACAGGGAAGGCTACACCTTC.

V gene TRBV3-1 (or the pseudogene TRBV3-2) combines with J gene TRBJ1-4, with 7 bases aligning to TRBD1. J gave up 6 bases and V 4 bases, and 8 bases lay outside the gene matches. The CDR3 contains 15 residues. Germline V lookup: CDR1 LGHDT, CDR2 YNNKEL (reference sequence). The CDR3 region is CASSRQGRIDEKLFF. The CDR3 DNA reads as TGTGCCAGCAGCCGACAGGGCAGGATTGATGAAAAACTGTTTTTT.

The chain is built from TRBV6-5 and TRBJ2-3, with D possibly TRBD2 on 6 matching bases. CDR1 is MNHEY, CDR2 SVGAGI, per germline. V was cut by 2 bases and J by 4 bases, with 13 bases left in between. This CDR3 has 15 amino acids. In DNA, the CDR3 is TGTGCCAGCAGTTACCGCGGGGCGGGTCCAGATACGCAGTATTTT. It is translated as CASSYRGAGPDTQYF.

The V call is TRBV12-3 or TRBV12-4, the J call TRBJ2-5, with D tentatively TRBD1 (6 bases). There are 13 residues in the CDR3. Trimming stripped 6 bases from V and 6 bases from J, with 14 bases between. CDR3 nucleotide sequence: TGTGCCAGCAGGAATACAGGGATCCAGACCCAGTACTTC. Its translation: CASRNTGIQTQYF.

This clone showed up just a few times. This chain uses TRBV7-2 with TRBJ1-3; a possible D gene is TRBD1 (5 bases). V was shortened by 5 bases and J by 0 bases, with 11 bases between the two germline ends. The CDR3 has 15 amino acids. From germline, CDR1 is SGHTA and CDR2 FQGNSA. The CDR3 region has the DNA TGTGCCAGCAGCATAAACGGGGGCTCTGGAAACACCATATATTTT. Protein sequence: CASSINGGSGNTIYF.

The chain couples TRBV2 to TRBJ2-7; 9 positions agree with TRBD1. This CDR3 has 14 amino acids. Trimming cost V 4 bases and J 2 bases; bases outside gene matches: 3. CDR1 is SNHLY and CDR2 is FYNNEI in the germline V gene. DNA of the CDR3: TGTGCCAGCAGTGGGGGACAGGGAGCCTACGAGCAGTACTTC. Translation: CASSGGQGAYEQYF.

The chain couples TRBV6-5 to TRBJ1-1, with no clear D. Trimming cost V 0 bases and J 2 bases, with 13 bases left between them. This CDR3 has 16 amino acids. Germline loops: CDR1 MNHEY, CDR2 SVGAGI. DNA of the CDR3: TGTGCCAGCAGTTACTCGTTCGGGGTTTTCAACACTGAAGCTTTCTTT. The encoded protein is CASSYSFGVFNTEAFF.

V is TRBV7-9 and J is TRBJ1-1, with 7 bases aligning to TRBD1. Germline V gene sequence: CDR1 SEHNR, CDR2 FQNEAQ (reference sequence). The CDR3 totals 14 residues. The J segment lost 5 bases and the V segment lost 2 bases, leaving 5 bases of the junction unmatched. For the CDR3, the DNA is TGTGCCAGCAGCTTAAGCAGGGGGTGGACTGAAGCTTTCTTT. Translation gives CASSLSRGWTEAFF.

The chain uses TRBV5-1 and TRBJ2-1; 10 nucleotides align to TRBD1. The CDR3 consists of 14 residues. V was pared by 5 bases and J by 5 bases, with 4 bases of the junction left unmatched. Germline loops: CDR1 SGHRS, CDR2 YFSETQ. CDR3 in DNA: TGCGCCAGCAGGACAGGGGGCGCAGACAATGAGCAGTTCTTC. It specifies CASRTGGADNEQFF.

The chain combines TRBV25-1 with TRBJ1-1, with D maybe TRBD1 (5 bases). Per germline, CDR1 MGHDK and CDR2 SYGVNS. Trimming left V 5 bases short and J 1 base short, with 8 bases between. The CDR3 length is 13 residues. The CDR3: CASSNTGNTEAFF. The CDR3, as DNA: TGTGCCAGCAGTAACACAGGGAACACTGAAGCTTTCTTT.

The chain links TRBV7-8 to TRBJ1-1; perhaps TRBD1 as D (5 bases). Trimming left V 2 bases short and J 5 bases short, with 9 bases between. Germline CDR1 reads SGHVS; CDR2 reads FQNEAQ. This CDR3 is built from 13 residues. The CDR3 coding sequence is TGTGCCAGCAGCTTATTACAGGAGACTGAAGCTTTCTTT. Translated: CASSLLQETEAFF.

The CDR3 DNA follows: TGTGCCAGCAGTGAAGACGCGGGGGGCCCCTGGGGACATAATTCACCCCTCCACTTT. The encoded protein is CASSEDAGGPWGHNSPLHF. The chain employs TRBV2 and TRBJ1-6; D possibly corresponds to TRBD1 (6 bases). Germline V CDR1 and CDR2: SNHLY, FYNNEI. The CDR3 is 19 residues long. Trimming removed 1 base from V and 5 bases from J, with 21 bases in between.